Below are 17 T cell receptor beta chains sequenced from a single sample in a study of shared clonotypes between healthy human individuals. The data were produced by immunoSEQ multiplex PCR, yet TCRdb's version contains in-frame clones alone and is incomplete. This table holds over a million clones, roughly 95% found once. The sample was naive CD4+ T cells sorted from blood. Subset described: CD45RA+ positively selected. These receptors all stem from a man aged 30 to 39 in good health.

The V gene is TRBV6-1, the J gene TRBJ1-1; D ambiguous. V dropped 8 bases and J dropped 10 bases, with 23 bases sitting between them. Germline values: CDR1 MNHNS, CDR2 SASEGT. There are 14 residues in the CDR3. CDR3 nucleotides: TGTGCCAGCCACGGCCCGGGCCCCATTTCTCTAGCTTTCTTT. Encoded protein: CASHGPGPISLAFF.

The gene calls are TRBV7-9 and TRBJ2-3; 11 nucleotides align to TRBD2. This CDR3 spans 16 amino acids. The germline V gene has CDR1 SEHNR and CDR2 FQNEAQ (reference sequence). V trimming: 4 bases; J trimming: 2 bases; junction bases outside the gene matches: 5. The DNA of the CDR3 is TGTGCCAGCAGCTCAGCGGGACTAGCGGACACAGATACGCAGTATTTT. This sequence encodes CASSSAGLADTDTQYF.

The V call is TRBV5-1, the J call TRBJ2-6; 7 positions match TRBD1. This CDR3 has 18 amino acids. V lost 3 bases, J lost 0 bases, and 9 bases stayed unmatched. Germline CDR1 reads SGHRS; CDR2 reads YFSETQ. CDR3 sequence reads: CASSSLRGLSSGANVLTF. For the CDR3, the DNA is TGCGCCAGCAGCTCGTTGAGGGGGCTTAGCTCTGGGGCCAACGTCCTGACTTTC.

The chain employs TRBV9 and TRBJ2-7, with D unclear. The V gene lost 4 bases and the J gene lost 0 bases, with 11 bases spanning the gap. The CDR3 runs to 14 residues. From germline, CDR1 is SGDLS and CDR2 YYNGEE. CDR3 residues: CASSPLGYSYEQYF. CDR3 bases: TGTGCCAGCAGCCCCCTCGGATACTCCTACGAGCAGTACTTC.

V gene TRBV2 combines with J gene TRBJ2-7; possibly TRBD1 for D (6 bases). V lost 7 bases, J lost 2 bases, and 12 bases lay in between. This CDR3 is 13 amino acids long. Per the germline V gene, CDR1 is SNHLY and CDR2 is FYNNEI. The DNA for the CDR3 is TGTGCCAGCACCGAGGGGGAGACCTACGAGCAGTACTTC. Translated, it gives CASTEGETYEQYF.

The rearrangement uses TRBV15 and TRBJ1-4; D is possibly TRBD1 (5 bases). The CDR3 loop spans 15 amino acids. Germline CDR1 reads LNHNV; CDR2 reads YYDKDF (reference sequence). Trimming took off 0 bases at V and 4 bases at J, with 9 bases between the two ends. CDR3 nucleotide sequence: TGTGCCACCAGCAGAGATGGGGGGATTAATGAAAAACTGTTTTTT. Translated, it gives CATSRDGGINEKLFF.

The V gene is TRBV5-5, the J gene TRBJ1-4; D is uncertain. Germline CDR1 SGHKS, CDR2 YYEKEE (reference sequence). Trimming removed 4 bases from V and 8 bases from J, with 12 bases in between. The CDR3 is made up of 13 amino acids. The CDR3 coding sequence is TGTGCCAGCAGCACCCTGACCAGAGAAAAACTGTTTTTT. Its translation is CASSTLTREKLFF.

The CDR3 DNA follows: TGTGCCAGCAGCCCACAGGGGGCCCAAACCGGGGAGCTGTTTTTT. Translation gives CASSPQGAQTGELFF. The chain couples TRBV9 to TRBJ2-2, with 9 bases identical to TRBD1. The CDR3 is 15 residues long. Looked up from germline, CDR1 is SGDLS and CDR2 is YYNGEE. The J segment lost 5 bases and the V segment lost 4 bases, leaving 6 bases of the junction unmatched.

V and J are TRBV7-2 and TRBJ2-4; 7 bases are a match to TRBD2. This CDR3 has 15 residues. The ends lost 4 bases at V and 5 bases at J; junction bases unmatched: 8. CDR1 SGHTA and CDR2 FQGNSA come from the germline V gene. This CDR3 reads CASSSPMGGENIQYF. The CDR3, as DNA: TGTGCCAGCAGCTCGCCCATGGGGGGGGAAAACATTCAGTACTTC.

This chain connects TRBV7-2 to TRBJ2-2; D is unclear. In germline, CDR1 is SGHTA, CDR2 FQGNSA. Trimming cost V 7 bases and J 1 base, with 7 bases left between them. There are 13 residues in the CDR3. The DNA for the CDR3 is TGTGCCAGCACCGAGGTGAACACCGGGGAGCTGTTTTTT. Its translation: CASTEVNTGELFF. The whole variable domain, remainder taken from reference TRBV7-2 and TRBJ2-2, is GAGVSQSPSNKVTEKGKDVELRCDPISGHTALYWYRQSLGQGLEFLIYFQGNSAPDKSGLPSDRFSAERTGGSVSTLTIQRTQQEDSAVYLCASTEVNTGELFFGEGSRLTVL.

The CDR3 sequence: CASSLAWGGEQFF. CDR3 bases: TGTGCCAGCAGCTTGGCCTGGGGAGGGGAGCAGTTCTTC. The chain links TRBV5-6 to TRBJ2-1; 7 nucleotides align to TRBD2. This CDR3 comprises 13 residues. The V gene's germline CDR1 is SGHDT and CDR2 YYEEEE. The J segment lost 10 bases and the V segment lost 0 bases, leaving 4 bases of the junction unmatched.

Remarks on this clone: The sample holds other DNA sequences that translate to the same CDR3. The genes are TRBV9 and TRBJ2-1, with 7 bases aligning to TRBD2. Germline CDR1 reads SGDLS; CDR2 reads YYNGEE. Trimming cost V 3 bases and J 1 base; bases outside gene matches: 7. The CDR3 runs 16 residues. The CDR3 region is CASSARGGRSYNEQFF. The DNA of the CDR3 is TGTGCCAGCAGCGCTCGCGGGGGTCGGTCCTACAATGAGCAGTTCTTC.

V is TRBV19 and J is TRBJ1-4; D is possibly TRBD1 (5 bases). Trimming left V 10 bases short and J 3 bases short, with 15 bases between. CDR1 is LNHDA, CDR2 SQIVND, per germline (reference sequence). CDR3 length equals 14 residues. The CDR3 DNA is TGTGCCACTAGGATGACAGTGGCTAATGAAAAACTGTTTTTT. This encodes CATRMTVANEKLFF. Variable domain in full (rest from reference TRBV19 and TRBJ1-4): DGGITQSPKYLFRKEGQNVTLSCEQNLNHDAMYWYRQDPGQGLRLIYYSQIVNDFQKGDIAEGYSVSREKKESFPLTVTSAQKNPTAFYLCATRMTVANEKLFFGSGTQLSVL.

The gene calls are TRBV5-1 and TRBJ2-7, with 7 bases aligning to TRBD2. The CDR3 sequence is 15 residues long. V was clipped by 3 bases and J by 0 bases; unmatched bases: 6. Germline V gives CDR1 SGHRS, CDR2 YFSETQ. CDR3 amino acids: CASSSGTIDSYEQYF. The DNA of the CDR3 is TGCGCCAGCAGCTCCGGGACTATCGACTCCTACGAGCAGTACTTC. The entire variable domain, with the rest obtained from reference TRBV5-1 and TRBJ2-7, is as follows: KAGVTQTPRYLIKTRGQQVTLSCSPISGHRSVSWYQQTPGQGLQFLFEYFSETQRNKGNFPGRFSGRQFSNSRSEMNVSTLELGDSALYLCASSSGTIDSYEQYFGPGTRLTVT.

The gene calls are TRBV7-2 and TRBJ2-1, with D perhaps being TRBD1 or TRBD2 (5 bases each). CDR3 length: 18 residues. With 5 bases removed from V and 1 base from J, the gap between germline ends came to 21 bases. Germline lookup yields CDR1 SGHTA and CDR2 FQGNSA. The CDR3 protein is CASSHAAVGAKSYNEQFF. CDR3 nucleotides: TGTGCCAGCAGCCACGCAGCGGTCGGGGCTAAGTCCTACAATGAGCAGTTCTTC.

The chain employs TRBV29-1 and TRBJ2-2; D may be TRBD2 (6 bases). The CDR3 length is 15 residues. V lost 6 bases to trimming and J lost 7 bases, with 21 bases between them. The germline CDR1 and CDR2 sequences are SQVTM and ANQGSEA. CDR3 region: CSVFRDSRFGGELFF. The CDR3 DNA is TGCAGCGTATTTAGGGACTCCCGTTTTGGCGGGGAGCTGTTTTTT.

The chain couples TRBV4-1 to TRBJ1-4, with D possibly being TRBD1 (5 bases). Germline assignment: CDR1 MGHRA and CDR2 YSYEKL. The CDR3 length is 20 residues. Between the trimmed V and J ends, which lost 0 bases and 3 bases, there was a span of 23 bases. DNA of the CDR3: TGCGCCAGCAGCCAAGACAGAGGGGTAATATGGGGGAAGGCTAATGAAAAACTGTTTTTT. It is translated as CASSQDRGVIWGKANEKLFF.